The present T cell receptor (beta chain) was sequenced within a study of blood T cell repertoires in COVID-19. Profiling relied on immunoSEQ multiplex PCR, and the TCRdb table lists in-frame clones only, not all of them. The sample records roughly 300,000 clones, roughly 90% being singletons. Trimming shortened V by 5 bases and J by 5 bases, and 13 bases separated the two germline ends. The CDR3 sequence is 13 residues long. Germline V CDR1 and CDR2: MNHEY, SVGAGI. Sequencing was done on a sample of PBMCs or T cells enriched from blood (not recorded which). The J gene is TRBJ2-7, the V gene TRBV6-5; a weak D match, TRBD1 (6 bases). The receptor comes from a woman between 40 and 50 years old with acute COVID-19. The CDR3 region is CASSTQGIHEQYF. As DNA, the CDR3 is TGTGCCAGCAGTACACAGGGAATCCACGAGCAGTACTTC.